This T cell receptor (beta chain) was recovered during a study of OX40 agonist ivuxolimab in advanced cancers. Regarding the study in general: Ivuxolimab was a fully human IgG2 agonistic monoclonal antibody targeting the costimulatory receptor OX40 (CD134). Intravenous ivuxolimab was administered to patients every 2 weeks at six dose levels: 0.01, 0.1, 0.3, 1.5, 3 and 10 mg/kg. Among the approximately 54 dose-escalation patients, 19 had hepatocellular carcinoma, around 15 melanoma, 9 renal cell carcinoma and 9 head and neck cancer. The dose-escalation cohort was around 83% male with a mean age of about 60 years, ranging from roughly 20 to 85. Patients were allowed to have had prior anti-PD-1, anti-PD-L1 or anti-CTLA-4 therapy, and about 40% of the dose-escalation patients had been treated with checkpoint inhibitors. Partial responses occurred in three dose-escalation patients: two with cutaneous melanoma and one with hepatocellular carcinoma. The purpose of peripheral TCRbeta sequencing was to test whether ivuxolimab changed TCR sequence diversity and led to clonal T-cell expansion. The paper describes the monotherapy dose-escalation part (N of about 52 patients) of the phase I trial of ivuxolimab. Broad study findings and their caveats: After ivuxolimab, CD8+ T cells had more expanded clones than CD4+ T cells on average. Which antigens the clonally expanded peripheral T cells were specific for was not determined. Low levels of normalized T-cell clonal expansion were also seen in some nonresponding patients. In the 0.1-3.0 mg/kg groups, partial responders were among the patients with the lowest normalized peripheral clonal expansion, particularly in CD8+ T cells. At doses from 0.1 to 3.0 mg/kg, clonal expansion was seen in both CD4+ and CD8+ blood T cells between baseline and week 6.

For sequencing of the TCRbeta CDR3 region, genomic DNA was extracted from the sorted cells. The immunoSEQ Assay was used for sequencing of TCRbeta CDR3 regions. TCRdb provides this immuneACCESS table in a form limited to in-frame rearrangements. Some clones are lacking; in checked studies, under half of them reflect an unresolved V gene, and why the rest are absent is not known. The sample table lists 40,000 or so clones, 92% of them with a count of one. The ten largest account for about 20% of the sample. The trial excluded patients who had a history of autoimmune disease or who were on systemic immunosuppression. Peripheral blood for TCR sequencing was drawn from every dose cohort at baseline, at cycle 4 day 1 and at cycle 7 day 1. The samples were drawn from a first-in-human, open-label, multicenter phase I dose-escalation trial of ivuxolimab. Adults with locally advanced or metastatic melanoma, renal cell carcinoma, hepatocellular carcinoma or head and neck squamous cell carcinoma were enrolled in the trial. Before TCR sequencing, CD4+ T cells and CD8+ T cells were sorted from peripheral blood as separate populations.

The CDR3 contains 15 residues, cysteine and phenylalanine counted. The entry retains the CDR3 DNA only, 45 bases that are in frame from base 1. As encoded in the germline V gene, CDR1 is SQVTM while CDR2 is ANQGSEA. V and J are trimmed by 3 bases and 7 bases, and the gene matches miss 10 bases of the junction. Turning to this clone: Its recognized antigen is unknown. No clone much larger than this one lies a single base away; base qualities are absent.

The sequenced sample was CD4+ or CD8+ T cells sorted from blood, obtained in a trial of the OX40 agonist ivuxolimab. The sequence was collected from an adult with an advanced solid tumor such as melanoma, head and neck, liver or kidney cancer. The chain was built from TRBV29-1 and TRBJ1-2, with TRBD1 identical over 11 junction bases. The CDR3 in this case is CSVEGQGVPYTGYTF. The DNA reads TGCAGCGTTGAGGGACAGGGGGTCCCTTACACTGGCTACACCTTC.